The source of this T cell receptor beta chain is a study of blood T cell repertoires in COVID-19. Overall study context: T cells, B-cell-depleted T cells, or PBMCs provided the cDNA or gDNA that served as material.

This clone was observed once. Profiled with immunoSEQ multiplex PCR; TCRdb holds only in-frame clones, not every one. The sample shows roughly 220,000 clones, around 91% of them seen only once. Adults between about 18 and 89 years of age took part from 24 US areas. Up to 2 weeks before entering the study, exposed participants had met a COVID-19 case. J was trimmed by 7 bases and V by 8 bases; bases with no gene match: 8. Germline assignment: CDR1 MRHNA and CDR2 SNTAGT. This CDR3 is built from 12 residues. The chain combines TRBV6-4 with TRBJ2-7, with TRBD1 matching 7 bases. The sequenced sample consisted of PBMCs or T cells enriched from blood (not recorded which). This clonotype was obtained from a man aged 30 to 39 who had been exposed to COVID-19. CDR3 coding DNA: TGTGCCAGCCCTCGGACAGGTTGGGAGCAGTACTTC. As protein: CASPRTGWEQYF.